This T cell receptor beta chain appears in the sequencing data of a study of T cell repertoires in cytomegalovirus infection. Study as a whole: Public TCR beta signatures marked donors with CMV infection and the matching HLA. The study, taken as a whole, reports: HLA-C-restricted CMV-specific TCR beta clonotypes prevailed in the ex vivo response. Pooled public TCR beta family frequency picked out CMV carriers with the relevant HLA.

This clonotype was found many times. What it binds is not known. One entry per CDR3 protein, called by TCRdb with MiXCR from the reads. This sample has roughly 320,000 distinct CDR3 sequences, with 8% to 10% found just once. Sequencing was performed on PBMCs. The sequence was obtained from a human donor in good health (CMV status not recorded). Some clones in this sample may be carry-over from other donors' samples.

Written as DNA, the CDR3 is TGTGCCAGCAGCCAAGAATCCTACCGTGGCTTCTTC. Translating gives CASSQESYRGFF. This chain joins TRBV14 and TRBJ2-1; D unresolved. The V gene's germline CDR1 is SGHDN and CDR2 FVKESK. V gave up 0 bases and J gave up 16 bases, with 13 bases separating them. This CDR3 is 12 amino acids long.